A selection of T cell receptor beta chains follows, all from one sample in a study of vaccination effects on CD4 cells after COVID-19. Assay: immunoSEQ multiplex PCR; the TCRdb copy retains only in-frame clones and omits some. The sample has roughly 56,000 clones; roughly 72% are singletons. No antigen has been identified for these receptors. The sample in question was CD4+ T cells from PBMCs cultured with HCoV-229E spike peptides, obtained after COVID-19 vaccination. Receptors were obtained from a human donor who received a COVID-19 vaccine. Both conserved end residues are trimmed from each CDR3. Some rows mark clone size as missing; the rest say once, few, many or name a class of expanded clone.

>TRBV7-2|-
ASSPPARNQPQH
>TRBV18|-
ASSPLAGETQY
>TRBV19|-
ASSIVGGPNQPQH
>TRBV27|-
ASSLRRTGLPTGELF
>TRBV5-1|-
ASSLASRGGRETQY
>TRBV7-2|few
ASSADRADTQY
>TRBV30|-
AWSVQTNSPLH
>TRBV11-2|-
ASSPRQGKDTEAF
>TRBV6-6|-
ASSQQYSGNTIY
>TRBV5-1|-
ASSPGLAGERETQY
>TRBV7-8|-
ASSLGTLQETQY
>TRBV24-1|-
ATQLGGGSQETQY
>TRBV7-3|-
ASSSQENTEAF
>TRBV5-6|-
ASSWGTGALGTEAF
>TRBV12-5|-
ASGLTRDGELSGANVLT
>TRBV6-6|-
ASFGDRHSGNTIY
>TRBV19|-
ASSYFGRQANYGYT
>TRBV20-1|-
SASTGLLTGNTIY
>TRBV5-6|-
ASSLGGPRSSYNSPLH
>TRBV4-1|-
ASSRPAGTQNSPLH
>TRBV10-1|-
ASSEKEGRTQY
>TRBV7-8|few
ASSLAGVTEAF
>TRBV7-6|-
ASSLTTTLNTEAF
>TRBV5-7|-
ASSPDRGAGGLVMNEQF
>TRBV11-2|-
ASSLDEGSYYGYT
>TRBV2|-
ASHSGGTSNQPQH
>TRBV19|-
ASSIPGATGELF
>TRBV7-2|-
ASSLFSEKLF
>TRBV19|-
ASSPRGQGARSGNQPQH
>TRBV28|once
ASSSPSGGALNEQF
>TRBV3-1/TRBV3-2|few
ASSPGPRVSTEAF
>TRBV5-5|-
ASSPDSINQPQH
>TRBV10-3|-
AISSQGGNSPLH
>TRBV24-1|-
ATSDSTRGGLGYNEQF
>TRBV6-5|-
ASRRASGANVLT
>TRBV25-1|few
ASSDAIGSGDRYT
>TRBV24-1|-
ATSDPRQGAGELF
>TRBV9|once
ASSVLDTNNEKLF
>TRBV12-5|-
ASGPGGGRAF
>TRBV29-1|-
SVEVGRRDGYT
>TRBV18|-
ASSRHAKETQY
>TRBV5-1|-
ASSFMTGGQETQY
>TRBV9|-
ASSVAGGRDTEAF
>TRBV7-2|few
ASSRGENSNQPQH
>TRBV24-1|-
ATSEARGQGVAETQY
>TRBV5-1|-
ASSFTSVEANEKLF
>TRBV2|-
ASRRETGGHNEQF
>TRBV6-5|-
ASRKGGQGASPLH
>TRBV19|once
ASSILGGNEAF
>TRBV27|-
ASSLLRNQETQY
>TRBV27|-
ASSLRSGRLVSYNEQF
>TRBV6-2/TRBV6-3|-
ASSQYETQY
>TRBV18|few
ASSRASHTEAF